This TCR beta chain was captured by sequencing in a study of CD8 T cells in ankylosing spondylitis. Findings of the study overall: Matched synovial fluid from ankylosing spondylitis patients was reported to be enriched for disease-linked clones.

Each CDR3 protein gets one entry after TCRdb re-called the 5' RACE reads with MiXCR. The sample consists of 250,000 to 400,000 distinct CDR3 sequences, about 9.9% of them appearing once. The sample holds a few counts of this clonotype. Its antigen is currently unknown. With V trimmed by 4 bases and J by 5 bases, 2 bases remained unmatched. The CDR3 has 12 residues. Germline CDR1 and CDR2: SQVTM and ANQGSEA. The source of this sequence is a female donor with ankylosing spondylitis or in good health (not recorded which). The sequenced material came from blood, either unsorted or a sorted T cell fraction (not recorded which). The genes are TRBV29-1 and TRBJ2-5; 9 nucleotides line up with TRBD1. CDR3 residues: CSVGGQGETQYF. CDR3 in DNA: TGCAGCGTTGGTGGACAGGGGGAGACCCAGTACTTC.